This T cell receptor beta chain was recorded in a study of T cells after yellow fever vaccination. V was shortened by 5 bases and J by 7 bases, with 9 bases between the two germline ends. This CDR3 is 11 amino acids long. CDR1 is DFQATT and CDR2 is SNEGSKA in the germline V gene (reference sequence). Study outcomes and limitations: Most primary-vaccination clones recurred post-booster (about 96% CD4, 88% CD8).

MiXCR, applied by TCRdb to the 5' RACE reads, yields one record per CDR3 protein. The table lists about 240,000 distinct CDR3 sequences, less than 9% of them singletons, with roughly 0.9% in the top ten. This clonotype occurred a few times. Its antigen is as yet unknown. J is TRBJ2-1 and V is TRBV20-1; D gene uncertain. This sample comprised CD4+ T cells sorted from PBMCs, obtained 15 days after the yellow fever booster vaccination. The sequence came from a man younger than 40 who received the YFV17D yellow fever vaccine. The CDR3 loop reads CSAGRDNEQFF. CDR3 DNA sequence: TGCAGTGCTGGACGTGATAATGAGCAGTTCTTC.